The 28 T cell receptor beta chains below were found in one sample sequenced in a study of cytomegalovirus exposure and HLA in healthy donors. Clones were sequenced by immunoSEQ multiplex PCR, and TCRdb holds only the in-frame ones, with some missing. Of approximately 58,000 clones in the sample, 85% to 95% are singletons; the top ten hold around 2.3%. Sequenced sample: PBMCs. The receptors derive from a young man in good health and CMV-seronegative.

This clone was seen only once. The chain is built from TRBV7-7 and TRBJ2-1; the match to TRBD2 covers 7 bases. Trimming at V came to 3 bases and at J to 5 bases, leaving 1 base not matched to a gene. Germline CDR1 SSHAT, CDR2 FNYEAQ (reference sequence). The CDR3 consists of 13 residues. This CDR3 is CASSFAGDNEQFF. CDR3 sequence (DNA): TGTGCCAGCAGCTTTGCGGGGGACAATGAGCAGTTCTTC.

The gene calls are TRBV28 and TRBJ1-2, with D maybe TRBD1 (6 bases). Trimming took 2 bases from V and 6 from J, leaving 10 bases between them. This CDR3 has 13 residues. Per germline, CDR1 MDHEN and CDR2 SYDVKM. CDR3 in amino acids: CASSLQGSDGYTF. The CDR3 nucleotides read TGTGCCAGCAGTTTACAGGGGTCGGATGGCTACACCTTC.

The chain joins TRBV18 to TRBJ2-3; unclear D gene. The V gene's germline CDR1 is KGHSH and CDR2 LQKENI. CDR3 length: 16 residues. Trimming stripped 0 bases from V and 0 bases from J, with 10 bases between. For the CDR3, the DNA is TGTGCCAGCTCACCACCGGGCGTCACTAGCACAGATACGCAGTATTTT. Encoded protein: CASSPPGVTSTDTQYF.

This clone has only a few counts. The CDR3 bases are TGTGCCAGCTCACGGTGGACAGACTCCTACGAGCAGTACTTC. Its protein is CASSRWTDSYEQYF. The rearrangement joins TRBV18 to TRBJ2-7, with a weak D call TRBD1 (6 bases). V lost 4 bases and J 0 bases, leaving 10 bases between the germline ends. The CDR3 runs 14 residues. The germline gives CDR1 KGHSH, CDR2 LQKENI.

This clone occurred a few times. The chain employs TRBV12-2 and TRBJ1-5; whether TRBD1, the table's D call, matches the DNA was not checked. TRBV12-2 is designated a pseudogene. The CDR3 extends over 16 amino acids. Here the CDR3 DNA reads TGTGCAAGTCGCTTAGAGTCCGGACAGGGGGATCAGCCCCAGCATTTT. Its protein is CASRLESGQGDQPQHF.

V gene TRBV18 combines with J gene TRBJ2-7; D possibly corresponds to TRBD2 (6 bases). Trimming stripped 4 bases from V and 0 bases from J, with 16 bases between. The CDR3 covers 16 residues. CDR1 is KGHSH, CDR2 LQKENI, per germline. The CDR3 region is CASSRFSGDGSYEQYF. In nucleotides, the CDR3 is TGTGCCAGCTCACGATTTTCGGGGGACGGCTCCTACGAGCAGTACTTC. The full variable domain, rest sourced from reference TRBV18 and TRBJ2-7, is NAGVMQNPRHLVRRRGQEARLRCSPMKGHSHVYWYRQLPEEGLKFMVYLQKENIIDESGMPKERFSAEFPKEGPSILRIQQVVRGDSAAYFCASSRFSGDGSYEQYFGPGTRLTVT.

CDR3 in DNA: TGTGCCAGCAGTTTACTCGGGGACGAGCAGTACTTC. Its protein is CASSLLGDEQYF. The chain has TRBV28 and TRBJ2-7; weak D call: TRBD2 (5 bases). The CDR3 extends over 12 amino acids. Per germline, CDR1 MDHEN and CDR2 SYDVKM. Trimming removed 2 bases from V and 5 bases from J, with 7 bases in between.

Here the CDR3 reads CASSFSRTDTQYF. CDR3 DNA sequence: TGTGCCAGCAGCTTCTCTAGAACAGATACGCAGTATTTT. This chain uses TRBV11-2 with TRBJ2-3; D remains ambiguous. The CDR3 has 13 residues. Trimming cost V 3 bases and J 3 bases, with 7 bases left between them. CDR1 is SGHAT and CDR2 is FQNNGV in the germline V gene.

The chain carries TRBV13 and TRBJ2-7, with D perhaps matching TRBD2 (6 bases). From germline, CDR1 is PRHDT and CDR2 FYEKMQ (reference sequence). V lost 2 bases to trimming and J lost 3 bases, with 14 bases between them. This CDR3 is 15 amino acids long. The CDR3 DNA follows: TGTGCCAGCAGCTTACTCGGAGGGCAAGACTACGAGCAGTACTTC. Its translation: CASSLLGGQDYEQYF.

The chain recombines TRBV6-1 with TRBJ1-1, with no clear D. V was clipped by 5 bases and J by 4 bases, with 5 bases between them. Germline assignment: CDR1 MNHNS and CDR2 SASEGT. CDR3 length: 11 residues. The CDR3 spells CASSYGTEAFF. DNA of the CDR3: TGTGCCAGCAGTTACGGCACTGAAGCTTTCTTT.

This clone has a single count. J is TRBJ2-1 and V is TRBV18, with 9 positions matching TRBD2. CDR1 is KGHSH, CDR2 LQKENI, per germline. The CDR3 consists of 14 residues. J lost 6 bases, V lost 3 bases, and 3 bases had no gene match. The chain's CDR3 is CASSPGLAVNEQFF. In DNA form, the CDR3 reads TGTGCCAGCTCACCGGGACTAGCCGTCAATGAGCAGTTCTTC.

The V gene is TRBV9, the J gene TRBJ2-5; 7 nucleotides agree with TRBD1. This CDR3 contains 19 residues. V trimming: 3 bases; J trimming: 2 bases; junction bases outside the gene matches: 19. Germline V gives CDR1 SGDLS, CDR2 YYNGEE. In nucleotides, the CDR3 is TGTGCCAGCAGCGGAAAAGGGACAGCGACACCCGGGAATCAAGAGACCCAGTACTTC. Amino acids: CASSGKGTATPGNQETQYF.

This rearrangement joins TRBV6-5 to TRBJ2-3; no reliable D call. This CDR3 spans 13 amino acids. From germline, CDR1 is MNHEY and CDR2 SVGAGI. V shed 4 bases and J shed 3 bases, with 8 bases lying between them. The chain's CDR3 is CASSSPGTDTQYF. For the CDR3, the DNA is TGTGCCAGCAGTTCGCCGGGTACAGATACGCAGTATTTT.

This chain joins TRBV6-6 and TRBJ2-2, with a tentative D call TRBD1 (6 bases). V was pared by 6 bases and J by 5 bases, with 19 bases between. Germline CDR1 MNHNY, CDR2 SVGAGI (reference sequence). The CDR3 contains 16 residues. For the CDR3, the DNA is TGTGCCAGCAGCCACAACCGGGACACGGTAACCGGGGAGCTGTTTTTT. As protein: CASSHNRDTVTGELFF.

The rearrangement uses TRBV6-1 and TRBJ2-1; D is uncertain. The CDR3 loop spans 12 amino acids. Trimming took 2 bases from V and 3 from J, leaving 2 bases between them. Germline lookup yields CDR1 MNHNS and CDR2 SASEGT. The CDR3 nucleotides read TGTGCCAGCAGTGAACACTACAATGAGCAGTTCTTC. Its translation: CASSEHYNEQFF.

V and J are TRBV28 and TRBJ1-1; 7 nucleotides line up with TRBD1. The ends lost 8 bases at V and 4 bases at J; junction bases unmatched: 7. The germline V gene encodes CDR1 MDHEN and CDR2 SYDVKM. There are 13 residues in the CDR3. The CDR3 loop is CASLGTVATEAFF. CDR3 nucleotide sequence: TGTGCCAGCCTAGGGACAGTGGCCACTGAAGCTTTCTTT. Together with reference TRBV28 and TRBJ1-1, the CDR3 gives the full variable domain: DVKVTQSSRYLVKRTGEKVFLECVQDMDHENMFWYRQDPGLGLRLIYFSYDVKMKEKGDIPEGYSVSREKKERFSLILESASTNQTSMYLCASLGTVATEAFFGQGTRLTVV.

The table lists this clone with a count of one. V usage is TRBV5-6 and J usage is TRBJ2-5, with TRBD2 identical over 8 bases. Trimming removed 2 bases from V and 5 bases from J; junction bases left unmatched: 8. Germline V gene lookup returns CDR1 SGHDT and CDR2 YYEEEE. This CDR3 is 15 amino acids long. The CDR3 is CASSFTSGGVETQYF. Here the CDR3 DNA reads TGTGCCAGCAGCTTCACCTCGGGGGGGGTTGAGACCCAGTACTTC.

The V call is TRBV5-6, the J call TRBJ2-2, with 11 bases lining up with TRBD1. In germline, CDR1 is SGHDT, CDR2 YYEEEE. The CDR3 extends over 17 amino acids. The J segment lost 7 bases and the V segment lost 5 bases, leaving 13 bases of the junction unmatched. CDR3 nucleotides: TGTGCCAGCAGGCAAAAGGCCGGGACAGGGGGTATCGGGGAGCTGTTTTTT. It codes for CASRQKAGTGGIGELFF.

V usage is TRBV29-1 and J usage is TRBJ1-3; maybe TRBD1 (6 bases). CDR3 length: 13 residues. V lost 6 bases to trimming and J lost 3 bases, with 12 bases between them. Germline V gene lookup returns CDR1 SQVTM and CDR2 ANQGSEA. The CDR3 loop is CSVLQGDGNTIYF. In DNA, the CDR3 is TGCAGCGTCCTACAGGGAGATGGAAACACCATATATTTT.

The chain couples TRBV2 to TRBJ2-7; D may be TRBD1 (6 bases). CDR1 and CDR2 from the germline V gene are SNHLY and FYNNEI. This CDR3 spans 13 amino acids. V was shortened by 7 bases and J by 3 bases, with 13 bases between the two germline ends. The CDR3: CASNAGANYEQYF. CDR3 bases: TGTGCCAGCAATGCAGGGGCTAACTACGAGCAGTACTTC.

The J gene is TRBJ2-3, the V gene TRBV5-1; 8 positions match TRBD1. Losses at the gene ends were 7 bases for V and 1 base for J; bases not matched to a gene: 5. The germline V gene encodes CDR1 SGHRS and CDR2 YFSETQ. CDR3 length: 14 amino acids. The CDR3 is CASHGTGGTDTQYF. The CDR3 bases are TGCGCCAGCCACGGGACAGGCGGCACAGATACGCAGTATTTT.

The CDR3 DNA sequence: TGTGCCAGCAGCTTAGTAGGAGGGGCGCTGAACACTGAAGCTTTCTTT. Its translation is CASSLVGGALNTEAFF. The chain has TRBV11-2 and TRBJ1-1, with TRBD1 as a possible D gene (5 bases). Germline V lookup: CDR1 SGHAT, CDR2 FQNNGV. The V end was cut by 1 base, the J end by 0 bases, with 12 bases between. The CDR3 runs 16 residues.

V gene TRBV19 combines with J gene TRBJ1-2; D is possibly TRBD1 (6 bases). The CDR3 totals 16 residues. CDR1 is LNHDA, CDR2 SQIVND, per germline (reference sequence). The ends were cut back, 3 bases at V and 2 bases at J, with 16 bases in the middle. The CDR3 protein is CASSMNGGQSNYGYTF. The CDR3, as DNA: TGTGCCAGTAGTATGAATGGCGGACAGTCCAACTATGGCTACACCTTC.

The chain carries TRBV15 and TRBJ2-7, with 7 bases lining up with TRBD2. J lost 0 bases, V lost 1 base, and 6 bases had no gene match. The V gene's germline CDR1 is LNHNV and CDR2 YYDKDF (reference sequence). The CDR3 sequence is 16 residues long. In nucleotides, the CDR3 is TGTGCCACCAGCAGAGGGGAGGGGTCGCTCTCCTACGAGCAGTACTTC. Its protein is CATSRGEGSLSYEQYF.

J is TRBJ2-1 and V is TRBV5-8, with D perhaps matching TRBD2 (6 bases). Germline V gene data show CDR1 as SGHTS and CDR2 as YDEGEE. This CDR3 has 13 residues. The germline V and J ends were trimmed by 2 bases and 7 bases, with 10 bases remaining between them. The CDR3 here is CASSFLARNEQFF. Written as DNA, the CDR3 is TGTGCCAGCAGCTTTCTAGCGAGGAATGAGCAGTTCTTC.

This chain links TRBV19 with TRBJ2-1; D perhaps matches TRBD2 (6 bases). V was shortened by 5 bases and J by 6 bases, with 14 bases between the two germline ends. The CDR3 is made up of 14 amino acids. Per germline, CDR1 LNHDA and CDR2 SQIVND (reference sequence). The CDR3 DNA follows: TGTGCCAGTAGTCAGGCGGGGAACCTCAATGAGCAGTTCTTC. Its translation is CASSQAGNLNEQFF.

The chain links TRBV2 to TRBJ2-5, with 10 bases that match TRBD2. Trimming at V came to 3 bases and at J to 4 bases, leaving 8 bases not matched to a gene. The CDR3 covers 16 residues. The germline CDR1 and CDR2 sequences are SNHLY and FYNNEI. This CDR3 reads CASSDGRASGRETQYF. The CDR3 coding sequence is TGTGCCAGCAGTGATGGGAGGGCTAGCGGGAGAGAGACCCAGTACTTC. The full variable domain, completed using reference TRBV2 and TRBJ2-5, is EPEVTQTPSHQVTQMGQEVILRCVPISNHLYFYWYRQILGQKVEFLVSFYNNEISEKSEIFDDQFSVERPDGSNFTLKIRSTKLEDSAMYFCASSDGRASGRETQYFGPGTRLLVL.

V gene TRBV28 combines with J gene TRBJ2-1, with 7 bases that match TRBD2. Germline V gene sequence: CDR1 MDHEN, CDR2 SYDVKM. V lost 6 bases, J lost 4 bases, and 9 bases stayed unmatched. The CDR3 is 15 amino acids. The CDR3 DNA sequence: TGTGCCAGCAGCCCCTTGAGCGGGGATTACAATGAGCAGTTCTTC. This gives the protein CASSPLSGDYNEQFF.